The 2 T cell receptor beta chains reported below all come from one sample, sequenced in a study of neurological immune-mediated disorders. MiXCR, applied by TCRdb to the 5' RACE reads, yields one record per CDR3 protein. The sample includes approximately 40,000 distinct CDR3 sequences, about 22% of them seen just once. Time point meaning: technical triplicate 3. Sequencing used PBMCs. These receptors were obtained from a man in his fifties or sixties with HTLV-1-associated myelopathy (HAM/TSP).

The chain carries TRBV28 and TRBJ2-1; D might be TRBD1 or TRBD2, each matching 5 bases. The CDR3 totals 16 residues. The V gene's germline CDR1 is MDHEN and CDR2 SYDVKM. With 2 bases removed from V and 10 bases from J, the gap between germline ends came to 21 bases. The CDR3 sequence is CASSLRGVDFVGEQFF. In nucleotides, the CDR3 is TGTGCCAGCAGTTTAAGAGGGGTAGATTTTGTAGGGGAGCAGTTCTTC. Filled out from reference TRBV28 and TRBJ2-1, the complete variable domain reads DVKVTQSSRYLVKRTGEKVFLECVQDMDHENMFWYRQDPGLGLRLIYFSYDVKMKEKGDIPEGYSVSREKKERFSLILESASTNQTSMYLCASSLRGVDFVGEQFFGPGTRLTVL.

This clonotype was seen many times. This chain links TRBV4-1 with TRBJ1-5; no clear D. CDR1 is MGHRA and CDR2 is YSYEKL in the germline V gene. The CDR3 consists of 16 residues. Trimming stripped 3 bases from V and 6 bases from J, with 18 bases between. CDR3 sequence: CASSHSRVRGFQPQHF. The CDR3, as DNA: TGCGCCAGCAGCCACAGCCGGGTCCGAGGATTTCAGCCCCAGCATTTT.